What follows are 4 T cell receptor beta chains derived from one specimen sequenced in a study of persistence of HIV-infected CD4 T cells. The libraries were made with immunoSEQ version 4 in survey mode. Assay: immunoSEQ multiplex PCR; the TCRdb copy retains only in-frame clones and omits some. The data hold some 28,000 clones, with roughly 78% observed a single time. Stimulation used approximately 9.5 ug/mL lysate from CMV-infected fibroblasts. Memory cells lacking CD40L and CD69 with high CD45RO were sorted. The antigens of these receptors remain unknown. Sequences were derived from CD4+ T cells sorted from PBMCs after approximately 19-hour stimulation, sampled from a patient who received antiretroviral therapy. The receptor source for this set is an adult man with HIV who was CMV-seropositive.

The V and J genes are TRBV2 and TRBJ2-2, with D perhaps matching TRBD2 (6 bases). The germline gives CDR1 SNHLY, CDR2 FYNNEI. The CDR3 contains 14 residues. V lost 1 base, J lost 8 bases, and 11 bases lay in between. Here the CDR3 reads CASSEVRGRGELFF. CDR3 nucleotides: TGTGCCAGCAGTGAAGTACGTGGGAGGGGGGAGCTGTTTTTT. The full variable domain, in which reference TRBV2 and TRBJ2-2 provide the parts outside the CDR3, is EPEVTQTPSHQVTQMGQEVILRCVPISNHLYFYWYRQILGQKVEFLVSFYNNEISEKSEIFDDQFSVERPDGSNFTLKIRSTKLEDSAMYFCASSEVRGRGELFFGEGSRLTVL.

V usage is TRBV4-1 and J usage is TRBJ2-2, with 11 positions matching TRBD1. V shed 4 bases, J shed 8 bases, and the junction held 9 bases outside the gene matches. The CDR3 is 16 residues long. From germline, CDR1 is MGHRA and CDR2 YSYEKL. DNA for the CDR3: TGCGCCAGCAGCCGAGCCGGGACAGGGGGTTTTGGGGAGCTGTTTTTT. The encoded protein is CASSRAGTGGFGELFF.

This chain connects TRBV7-9 to TRBJ1-5; 7 bases align to TRBD1. Germline V gives CDR1 SEHNR, CDR2 FQNEAQ (reference sequence). The ends lost 5 bases at V and 3 bases at J; junction bases unmatched: 4. This CDR3 has 14 amino acids. CDR3 sequence reads: CASSTGQINQPQHF. CDR3 nucleotides: TGTGCCAGCAGCACGGGACAGATCAATCAGCCCCAGCATTTT. The full variable domain, completed using reference TRBV7-9 and TRBJ1-5, is DTGVSQNPRHKITKRGQNVTFRCDPISEHNRLYWYRQTLGQGPEFLTYFQNEAQLEKSRLLSDRFSAERPKGSFSTLEIQRTEQGDSAMYLCASSTGQINQPQHFGDGTRLSIL.

This CDR3 is CASSLAGGSYEQYF. CDR3 bases: TGTGCCAGCTCTCTAGCGGGGGGGTCCTACGAGCAGTACTTC. This sequence joins TRBV18 and TRBJ2-7, with 12 bases fitting TRBD2. In germline, CDR1 is KGHSH, CDR2 LQKENI. The J segment lost 1 base and the V segment lost 6 bases, leaving 1 base of the junction unmatched. There are 14 residues in the CDR3. The variable domain in full, with the rest retrieved from reference TRBV18 and TRBJ2-7, is NAGVMQNPRHLVRRRGQEARLRCSPMKGHSHVYWYRQLPEEGLKFMVYLQKENIIDESGMPKERFSAEFPKEGPSILRIQQVVRGDSAAYFCASSLAGGSYEQYFGPGTRLTVT.